This is a list of T cell receptor beta chains from one sample in a study of blood T cell repertoires in COVID-19. Measured with immunoSEQ multiplex PCR; TCRdb has only the in-frame clones, and not every one. The sample records about 36,000 clones, approximately 78% being singletons. The sample was peripheral blood. Source of these receptors: a human donor in a cohort sampled during active or convalescent COVID-19. The donor label of this sample is uncertain. Each CDR3 is given without its conserved first and last residue.

v_gene | CDR3aa
TRBV19 | ASSSQGVHEKLF
TRBV3-1/TRBV3-2 | ASSPGAGDREQY
TRBV5-1 | ASSSSSDYGYT
TRBV7-2 | ASSPAGGANNQPQH
TRBV28 | ATATGMGGYT
TRBV10-3 | ATSSGSSYEQY
TRBV6-1 | ASSDGDRGRNTIY
TRBV5-1 | ASRSTRGQEVAGELF
TRBV6-5 | ASKAGGHTGELF
TRBV19 | ASSSWTGDNYGYT
TRBV19 | ASSRGGLNTEAF
TRBV19 | ASVSGSNYEQY